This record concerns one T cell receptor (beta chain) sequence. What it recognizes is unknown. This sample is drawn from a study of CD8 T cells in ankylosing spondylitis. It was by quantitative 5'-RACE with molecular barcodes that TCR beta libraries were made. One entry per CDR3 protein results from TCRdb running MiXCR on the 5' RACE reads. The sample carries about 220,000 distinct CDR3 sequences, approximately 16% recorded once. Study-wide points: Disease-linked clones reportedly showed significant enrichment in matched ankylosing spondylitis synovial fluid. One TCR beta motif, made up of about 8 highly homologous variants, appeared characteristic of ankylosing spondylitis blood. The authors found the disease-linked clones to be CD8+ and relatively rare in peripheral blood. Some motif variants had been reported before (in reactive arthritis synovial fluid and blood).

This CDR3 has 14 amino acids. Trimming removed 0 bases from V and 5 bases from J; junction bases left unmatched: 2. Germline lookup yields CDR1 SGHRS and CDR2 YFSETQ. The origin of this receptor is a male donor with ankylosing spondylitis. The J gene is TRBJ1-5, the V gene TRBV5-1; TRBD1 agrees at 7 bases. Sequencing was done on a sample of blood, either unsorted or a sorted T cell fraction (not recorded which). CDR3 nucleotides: TGCGCCAGCAGCTTGGAGGGGGCCGATCAGCCCCAGCATTTT. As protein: CASSLEGADQPQHF. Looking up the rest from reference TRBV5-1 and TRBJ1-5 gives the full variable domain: KAGVTQTPRYLIKTRGQQVTLSCSPISGHRSVSWYQQTPGQGLQFLFEYFSETQRNKGNFPGRFSGRQFSNSRSEMNVSTLELGDSALYLCASSLEGADQPQHFGDGTRLSIL.